The 20 T cell receptor beta chains presented below share a single source sample, sequenced in a study of STAT5B mutations in CD4+ large granular lymphocyte leukemia. The table came from immunoSEQ multiplex PCR; TCRdb's copy has only in-frame clones and leaves some out. Altogether approximately 30,000 clones are present, more than 70% being singletons, with the ten largest covering 3% to 3.5%. What was sequenced was CD4+ T cells from blood buffy coats. Receptors originate from a human donor in good health.

The rearrangement uses TRBV27 and TRBJ2-7; 10 bases are shared with TRBD2. The CDR3 length is 15 residues. The germline CDR1 and CDR2 sequences are MNHEY and SMNVEV (reference sequence). The trim removed 6 bases at V and 2 bases at J, leaving 7 bases unmatched. The CDR3 is CASSEGSGRTYEQYF. The CDR3 coding sequence is TGTGCCAGCAGCGAAGGTAGCGGGAGGACCTACGAGCAGTACTTC.

The chain links TRBV5-1 to TRBJ2-3; D is perhaps TRBD2 (5 bases). Germline CDR1 SGHRS, CDR2 YFSETQ. The CDR3 runs to 16 residues. With 2 bases removed from V and 3 bases from J, the gap between germline ends came to 16 bases. This chain's CDR3 is CASSFWRTRGTDTQYF. The CDR3 coding sequence is TGCGCCAGCAGCTTCTGGCGGACCCGGGGTACAGATACGCAGTATTTT. Based on the CDR3 plus reference TRBV5-1 and TRBJ2-3, the full variable domain is KAGVTQTPRYLIKTRGQQVTLSCSPISGHRSVSWYQQTPGQGLQFLFEYFSETQRNKGNFPGRFSGRQFSNSRSEMNVSTLELGDSALYLCASSFWRTRGTDTQYFGPGTRLTVL.

V and J are TRBV27 and TRBJ2-7; no clear D gene. The length of the CDR3 is 13 residues. V lost 9 bases and J lost 0, with 12 bases in between. Germline assignment: CDR1 MNHEY and CDR2 SMNVEV (reference sequence). The CDR3 protein is CASRWRSSYEQYF. The CDR3 bases are TGTGCCAGTAGATGGCGGAGCTCCTACGAGCAGTACTTC.

The chain joins TRBV7-9 to TRBJ2-5; D is uncertain. The V end was cut by 1 base, the J end by 2 bases, with 14 bases between. Germline values: CDR1 SEHNR, CDR2 FQNEAQ (reference sequence). CDR3 size: 16 residues. Written as DNA, the CDR3 is TGTGCCAGCAGCTTAGGGGTTTTAAGCGTACAAGAGACCCAGTACTTC. The encoded protein is CASSLGVLSVQETQYF.

The V call is TRBV7-2, the J call TRBJ1-5; 9 positions match TRBD1. The V gene end was trimmed by 2 bases and the J gene end by 4 bases; junction bases not matched to a gene: 3. The length of the CDR3 is 15 residues. Germline CDR1 is SGHTA and CDR2 is FQGNSA. The CDR3 bases are TGTGCCAGCAGCTTAAGGACAGGGGAAAATCAGCCCCAGCATTTT. It encodes CASSLRTGENQPQHF.

This chain joins TRBV2 and TRBJ2-1; D is unclear. Trimming left V 5 bases short and J 7 bases short, with 15 bases between. The CDR3 covers 14 residues. CDR1 and CDR2 from the germline V gene are SNHLY and FYNNEI. The CDR3 reads CASSYGRSGNEQFF. The CDR3 nucleotides are TGTGCCAGCAGTTACGGTCGGTCTGGGAATGAGCAGTTCTTC.

V gene TRBV19 combines with J gene TRBJ1-1, with D possibly TRBD1 on 6 matching bases. This CDR3 region has 16 residues. With 6 bases removed from V and 5 bases from J, the gap between germline ends came to 22 bases. Germline values: CDR1 LNHDA, CDR2 SQIVND (reference sequence). This CDR3 reads CASRRQTGRGKTEAFF. In DNA, the CDR3 is TGTGCCAGTAGACGACAGACAGGAAGGGGGAAAACTGAAGCTTTCTTT.

The rearrangement joins TRBV19 to TRBJ2-1; D gene ambiguous. CDR3 length: 13 residues. V lost 0 bases to trimming and J lost 6 bases, with 6 bases between them. Germline CDR1 is LNHDA and CDR2 is SQIVND (reference sequence). CDR3 in DNA: TGTGCCAGTAGTATAGATGTCGGCAATGAGCAGTTCTTC. This gives the protein CASSIDVGNEQFF.

This clone showed up just once. The chain carries TRBV4-2 and TRBJ2-3; weak D call: TRBD2 (6 bases). Germline assignment: CDR1 LGHNA and CDR2 YNFKEQ. Trimming took 1 base from V and 4 from J, leaving 12 bases between them. This CDR3 contains 15 residues. In DNA, the CDR3 is TGTGCCAGCAGCCAAGTCGGGACGGGGGCAGATACGCAGTATTTT. It codes for CASSQVGTGADTQYF.

J is TRBJ1-2 and V is TRBV19, with D perhaps TRBD1 (6 bases). The CDR3 extends over 15 amino acids. Trimming shortened V by 9 bases and J by 5 bases, and 22 bases separated the two germline ends. Germline lookup yields CDR1 LNHDA and CDR2 SQIVND (reference sequence). CDR3 coding DNA: TGTGCCAGCAACGAGGACTCCGGACAGACGTATGGCTACACCTTC. Protein: CASNEDSGQTYGYTF.

The V gene is TRBV30, the J gene TRBJ1-2; D is undetermined. CDR1 and CDR2 from the germline V gene are GTSNPN and SVGIG (reference sequence). This CDR3 is built from 15 residues. V was clipped by 0 bases and J by 0 bases, with 11 bases between them. The CDR3 nucleotides read TGTGCCTGGAGTGTAAATCGAGGAACTAACTATGGCTACACCTTC. This codes for CAWSVNRGTNYGYTF.

The gene calls are TRBV7-8 and TRBJ2-5, with 9 bases identical to TRBD1. Per germline, CDR1 SGHVS and CDR2 FQNEAQ. This CDR3 has 14 residues. Unmatched junction bases numbered 5, after V lost 4 bases and J lost 5 bases. Written as DNA, the CDR3 is TGTGCCAGCAGCTATAGGGGACAGGGCGAGACCCAGTACTTC. Encoded protein: CASSYRGQGETQYF. The full variable domain, in which reference TRBV7-8 and TRBJ2-5 provide the parts outside the CDR3, is GAGVSQSPRYKVAKRGQDVALRCDPISGHVSLFWYQQALGQGPEFLTYFQNEAQLDKSGLPSDRFFAERPEGSVSTLKIQRTQQEDSAVYLCASSYRGQGETQYFGPGTRLLVL.

The CDR3 spells CASSLSGGTYNEQFF. As DNA, the CDR3 is TGTGCCAGCAGTCTTAGCGGGGGGACCTACAATGAGCAGTTCTTC. V gene TRBV2 combines with J gene TRBJ2-1, with 10 bases matching TRBD2. Trimming at V came to 5 bases and at J to 2 bases, leaving 3 bases not matched to a gene. Germline-derived CDR1 and CDR2 are SNHLY and FYNNEI. This CDR3 spans 15 amino acids.

This chain uses TRBV6-5 with TRBJ1-1; TRBD1 aligns across 8 bases. V was pared by 4 bases and J by 10 bases, with 5 bases of the junction left unmatched. Per the germline V gene, CDR1 is MNHEY and CDR2 is SVGAGI. This CDR3 comprises 12 residues. CDR3 residues: CASSSRTGRAFF. CDR3 sequence (DNA): TGTGCCAGCAGTTCCCGGACAGGGCGAGCTTTCTTT.

The V and J genes are TRBV20-1 and TRBJ2-3; D ambiguous. Germline values: CDR1 DFQATT, CDR2 SNEGSKA (reference sequence). The CDR3 runs to 11 residues. With 3 bases removed from V and 3 bases from J, the gap between germline ends came to 4 bases. The CDR3 sequence is CSASRTDTQYF. In nucleotides, the CDR3 is TGCAGTGCTAGTCGGACAGATACGCAGTATTTT.

The chain links TRBV28 to TRBJ2-6; 7 bases agree with TRBD2. This CDR3 is built from 18 residues. Unmatched junction bases numbered 11, after V lost 6 bases and J lost 0 bases. The germline V gene has CDR1 MDHEN and CDR2 SYDVKM. The CDR3 is CASSPGGSRSSGANVLTF. DNA for the CDR3: TGTGCCAGCAGCCCGGGAGGCAGCCGGTCCTCTGGGGCCAACGTCCTGACTTTC.

The chain couples TRBV6-1 to TRBJ2-1, with TRBD1 identical over 8 bases. This CDR3 has 13 amino acids. Trimming took 4 bases from V and 9 from J; bases not matched to a gene: 5. CDR1 and CDR2 (germline): MNHNS, SASEGT. The CDR3 is CASSANTGGEQFF. The DNA for the CDR3 is TGTGCCAGCAGTGCTAACACAGGGGGTGAGCAGTTCTTC.

This chain uses TRBV6-5 with TRBJ2-1; D perhaps matches TRBD2 (6 bases). The CDR3 consists of 12 residues. Germline V lookup: CDR1 MNHEY, CDR2 SVGAGI. With 4 bases removed from V and 13 bases from J, the gap between germline ends came to 14 bases. CDR3 loop: CASSSRGGGQFF. CDR3 sequence (DNA): TGTGCCAGCAGTTCTCGGGGAGGCGGCCAGTTCTTC.

The J gene is TRBJ2-7, the V gene TRBV7-2, with D unclear. The CDR3 totals 13 residues. The germline V gene has CDR1 SGHTA and CDR2 FQGNSA. Trimming cost V 3 bases and J 1 base, with 7 bases left between them. The chain's CDR3 is CASSLSASYEQYF. CDR3 bases: TGTGCCAGCAGCTTGAGCGCTTCCTACGAGCAGTACTTC.

This clone was picked up a small number of times. V gene TRBV11-2 combines with J gene TRBJ1-1, with 8 bases matching TRBD1. The CDR3 consists of 14 residues. V shed 0 bases, J shed 6 bases, and the junction held 3 bases outside the gene matches. In germline, CDR1 is SGHAT, CDR2 FQNNGV. The CDR3 DNA follows: TGTGCCAGCAGCTTAGACAGGGGGCGGCCTGAAGCTTTCTTT. Translating it yields CASSLDRGRPEAFF.